This T cell receptor beta chain is from a study of blood T cell repertoires in COVID-19. Study context: Samples of COVID-19 (acute and convalescent) were obtained from the United States, Italy and Spain. PBMCs, B-cell-depleted T cells, or T cells provided the cDNA or gDNA that made up the material.

The germline V and J ends were trimmed by 2 bases and 7 bases, with 12 bases remaining between them. Germline CDR1 is SGHTA and CDR2 is FQGTGA. This CDR3 is built from 15 residues. Assay used: immunoSEQ multiplex PCR; TCRdb lists only in-frame clones, some missing. The sample has 100,000 to 150,000 clones, around 76% seen once. This receptor was identified in a man between 60 and 75 years old with acute or convalescent COVID-19. The chain employs TRBV7-3 and TRBJ1-6, with TRBD1 as a possible D gene (5 bases). The sequenced material came from peripheral blood. The chain's CDR3 is CASSLHRQPNSPLHF. CDR3 in DNA: TGTGCCAGCAGCTTACATCGACAGCCGAATTCACCCCTCCACTTT.